The rows below give T cell receptor beta chains drawn from one sample of a study of shared clonotypes between healthy human individuals. The table came from immunoSEQ multiplex PCR; TCRdb's copy has only in-frame clones and leaves some out. Of roughly 2 million clones in the sample, about 95% were seen once. Sequenced: naive CD8+ T cells sorted from blood. The receptors come from a man younger than 35 in good health. CDR3s include the opening cysteine and the closing phenylalanine or tryptophan. D genes are given only for firm matches. Clone size is stated in some rows and not others, as once, few, many or a class when expanded.

D gene,J gene,clone size,V gene,CDR3 DNA,CDR3 protein
TRBD1,TRBJ2-4,NA,TRBV5-1,TGCGCCAGCAGTACCGGGACAGCCGAAAGTAAAAACATTCAGTACTTC,CASSTGTAESKNIQYF
NA,TRBJ2-1,once,TRBV13,TGTGCCAGCAGCTACTCAGGGGTTGAGCAGTTCTTC,CASSYSGVEQFF
NA,TRBJ2-5,NA,TRBV9,TGTGCCAGCAGCGGTGGGGGTCCACAAGAGACCCAGTACTTC,CASSGGGPQETQYF
TRBD1,TRBJ1-1,NA,TRBV2,TGTGCCAGCAGTTTCCCTGGGACAGGGGGCATCACTGAAGCTTTCTTT,CASSFPGTGGITEAFF
TRBD1,TRBJ2-1,NA,TRBV28,TGTGCCAGCAGCCGCACAGGGGATGAGCAGTTCTTC,CASSRTGDEQFF
NA,TRBJ2-1,NA,TRBV13,TGTGCCAGCATGCTTGCCGGGGGAATCTACAATGAGCAGTTCTTC,CASMLAGGIYNEQFF
TRBD2,TRBJ2-3,NA,TRBV30,TGTGCCTGGAGTGGACTAGCAGACACAGATACGCAGTATTTT,CAWSGLADTDTQYF
TRBD2,TRBJ2-1,NA,TRBV9,TGTGCCAGCAGCGGACCGGGACTAGCGATCAATGAGCAGTTCTTC,CASSGPGLAINEQFF
TRBD1,TRBJ1-2,NA,TRBV5-6,TGTGCCAGCACCCAGGGGGGGATTCCCTGGGGCTACACCTTC,CASTQGGIPWGYTF
TRBD1,TRBJ2-7,NA,TRBV29-1,TGCAGCGTTGAGTTCCGGGACAGTCTCTCCTACGAGCAGTACTTC,CSVEFRDSLSYEQYF
NA,TRBJ2-7,NA,TRBV7-9,TGTGCCAGCAGCTCGACCCTTACATTGGCGGGAAAGGTTTACGAGCAGTACTTC,CASSSTLTLAGKVYEQYF
NA,TRBJ2-7,NA,TRBV19,TGTGCCTCTTCGGTAGGGAACTCCTACGAGCAGTACTTC,CASSVGNSYEQYF
NA,TRBJ2-3,once,TRBV5-6,TGTGCCAGCAGCTTGATCCGGGGAACCACAGATACGCAGTATTTT,CASSLIRGTTDTQYF
NA,TRBJ1-6,once,TRBV5-6,TGTGCCAGCAGCTTAGACCCCTCTCTCGGGAATTCACCCCTCCACTTT,CASSLDPSLGNSPLHF
NA,TRBJ1-3,NA,TRBV27,TGTGCCAGCAGTTTGGACAGCTCTGGAAACACCATATATTTT,CASSLDSSGNTIYF
NA,TRBJ2-7,NA,TRBV20-1,TGCAGTGCCTGGGACGGTTACGAGCAGTACTTC,CSAWDGYEQYF
NA,TRBJ2-1,NA,TRBV9,TGTGCCAGCAGCGTAGAGATATCCCCAAACAATGAGCAGTTCTTC,CASSVEISPNNEQFF
NA,TRBJ1-4,NA,TRBV7-9,TGTGCCAGCAGCCCCCCCTCGACTGAAAAACTGTTTTTT,CASSPPSTEKLFF
NA,TRBJ1-6,few,TRBV4-1,TGCGCCAGCGGTGGGGTGGGCTTCGGGGATTCACCCCTCCACTTT,CASGGVGFGDSPLHF
NA,TRBJ2-7,NA,TRBV5-1,TGCGCCAGCAGCTACGGGACTCCCCTCGAGCAGTACTTC,CASSYGTPLEQYF
NA,TRBJ2-1,NA,TRBV5-1,TGCGCCAGCAGCTTGGCCGGGGGAGATTACAATGAACAGTTCTTC,CASSLAGGDYNEQFF
NA,TRBJ1-6,NA,TRBV28,TGTGCCAGCAGTTGGGGCACTTCAAATTCACCCCTCCACTTT,CASSWGTSNSPLHF
NA,TRBJ1-1,NA,TRBV27,TGTGCCAGCCGGGATAACACTGAAGCTTTCTTT,CASRDNTEAFF
NA,TRBJ1-2,few,TRBV19,TGTGCCAGTTTTTCCCTCGCCCACTATGGCTACACCTTC,CASFSLAHYGYTF
NA,TRBJ2-1,NA,TRBV7-7,TGTGCTAGCAGCTACGGGACCCCCTATGAGCAGTTCTTC,CASSYGTPYEQFF
TRBD1,TRBJ2-7,NA,TRBV4-3,TGCGCCAGCAGCCAAGAATGGGACAGGGGGTCCTACGAGCAGTACTTC,CASSQEWDRGSYEQYF
TRBD2,TRBJ2-2,NA,TRBV11-2,TGTGCCAGCAGCTTCCGGGACTATCTGTCCGGGGAGCTGTTTTTT,CASSFRDYLSGELFF
NA,TRBJ2-7,NA,TRBV4-1,TGCGCCAGCAGCCAAGGGTATGGCAGAAGCTACGAGCAGTACTTC,CASSQGYGRSYEQYF
NA,TRBJ2-7,NA,TRBV7-9,TGTGCCAGCAGCTCCGATAGTGGAGGGTCAGGGCAGTACTTC,CASSSDSGGSGQYF
NA,TRBJ2-5,NA,TRBV20-1,TGCAGTGCCACTTACCAAGAGACCCAGTACTTC,CSATYQETQYF
TRBD1,TRBJ2-1,NA,TRBV9,TGTGCCAGCAGCACCCGCGGGACAGGGGGTATTGACAATGAGCAGTTCTTC,CASSTRGTGGIDNEQFF
NA,TRBJ2-7,NA,TRBV5-1,TGCGCCAGCAGCTGGAGGCAGGACTCCTACGAGCAGTACTTC,CASSWRQDSYEQYF
TRBD2,TRBJ2-7,once,TRBV5-8,TGTGCCAGCAGCTTGCTCGCGGGAGCTAACGAGCAGTACTTC,CASSLLAGANEQYF
TRBD2,TRBJ2-7,once,TRBV19,TGTGCCAGTAGTACAAAGACGACTAGCGGGGCCTCCTACGAGCAGTACTTC,CASSTKTTSGASYEQYF
NA,TRBJ2-1,NA,TRBV19,TGTGCCAGTAGTTCCCCCTGGGGGCAAAACAATGAGCAGTTCTTC,CASSSPWGQNNEQFF
NA,TRBJ2-2,NA,TRBV5-6,TGTGCCAGCAGCCAAGGGGGAGCTACCGGGGAGCTGTTTTTT,CASSQGGATGELFF
NA,TRBJ2-4,NA,TRBV5-4,TGTGCCAGCAGCTTGGAGTCAGCCAAGAACATTCAGTACTTC,CASSLESAKNIQYF
NA,TRBJ2-5,NA,TRBV6-5,TGTGCCAGCAGTTACGCCCCTCTTGATCTACAAGAGACCCAGTACTTC,CASSYAPLDLQETQYF
NA,TRBJ2-3,NA,TRBV13,TGTGCCAGCAGCTTAGGGACTAAGGGAACGGATACGCAGTATTTT,CASSLGTKGTDTQYF
NA,TRBJ1-1,NA,TRBV19,TGTGCCAGTAGTATGGGTCAGGGAGGCACTGAAGCTTTCTTT,CASSMGQGGTEAFF
NA,TRBJ2-2,NA,TRBV5-6,TGTGCCAGCAGCCACTACGAAGGGACCGGGGAGCTGTTTTTT,CASSHYEGTGELFF
TRBD2,TRBJ2-1,NA,TRBV5-1,TGCGCCAGCAGCTTGGGACTAGCGGCCCCCAAAGCTGAGCAGTTCTTC,CASSLGLAAPKAEQFF
NA,TRBJ2-3,once,TRBV7-3,TGTGCCAGCAGCCCCAATCGAGGGACAGATACGCAGTATTTT,CASSPNRGTDTQYF
NA,TRBJ2-2,NA,TRBV10-1,TGCGCCACAGGACCGACGAACACCGGGGAGCTGTTTTTT,CATGPTNTGELFF
NA,TRBJ2-1,NA,TRBV5-6,TGTGCCAGCAGCTGGGGACCGGGGGGCGCGGAAGAGCAGTTCTTC,CASSWGPGGAEEQFF
NA,TRBJ2-5,NA,TRBV6-5,TGTGCCAGCAGTTACTCACCAGGGATTGGGCAAGAGACCCAGTACTTC,CASSYSPGIGQETQYF
NA,TRBJ1-5,NA,TRBV7-9,TGTGCCAGCAGCTTAGAAATTGGAGTCGGCCTGAATCAGCCCCAGCATTTT,CASSLEIGVGLNQPQHF
NA,TRBJ2-2,NA,TRBV29-1,TGCAGCGTTCTTGCCACCGGGGAGCTGTTTTTT,CSVLATGELFF
NA,TRBJ2-2,NA,TRBV30,TGTGCCTGGAGTGTACCCCTCGACTACCGGACTGGGGAGCTGTTTTTT,CAWSVPLDYRTGELFF
TRBD1,TRBJ2-4,NA,TRBV28,TGTGCCAGCAGTCCGGGACAGGGGGCGGCAAACATTCAGTACTTC,CASSPGQGAANIQYF
NA,TRBJ1-5,NA,TRBV11-2,TGTGCCAGCAGCTTAGGGGCAGGTTCTTTTCAGTCCCAGCATTTT,CASSLGAGSFQSQHF
TRBD2,TRBJ2-3,NA,TRBV4-1,TGCGCCAGCAGCCCCGGGACTAGCGGGCCCGGAGGTACGCAGTATTTT,CASSPGTSGPGGTQYF
NA,TRBJ2-1,NA,TRBV5-6,TGTGCCAGCAGCTTGGTACAGGGAATCGCCTACAATGAGCAGTTCTTC,CASSLVQGIAYNEQFF
NA,TRBJ1-2,NA,TRBV6-5,TGTGCCAGCAGTTACAAGGGCGGAACCTATGGCTACACCTTC,CASSYKGGTYGYTF
TRBD1,TRBJ2-5,NA,TRBV2,TGTGCCAGCAGTGAAATGCCCCAAGGACAGGGAAAACAAGAGACCCAGTACTTC,CASSEMPQGQGKQETQYF
NA,TRBJ1-5,NA,TRBV4-1,TGCGCCAGCAGCCAAGTGGCGTTTAGCAATCAGCCCCAGCATTTT,CASSQVAFSNQPQHF
NA,TRBJ2-3,NA,TRBV13,TGTGCCAGCAGCCTAGCCCTCATTGCAGATACGCAGTATTTT,CASSLALIADTQYF
TRBD2,TRBJ2-7,once,TRBV27,TGTGCCAGCAGTTTAACTGGGCGGGAGGGCTCTTACGAGCAGTACTTC,CASSLTGREGSYEQYF
NA,TRBJ2-7,NA,TRBV18,TGTGCCAGCTCACCCTCGACTGGCTACGAGCAGTACTTC,CASSPSTGYEQYF
NA,TRBJ2-5,NA,TRBV5-4,TGTGCCAGCAGCTTGTCCGGGACTCGAGAGACCCAGTACTTC,CASSLSGTRETQYF